This T cell receptor beta chain came from a study of T cells after yellow fever vaccination. Researchers made TCR cDNA using 5'RACE template switching, and this step added a universal primer site and UMIs. MiXCR, applied by TCRdb to the 5' RACE reads, yields one record per CDR3 protein. The sample includes a few hundred thousand distinct CDR3 sequences, around 3.6% of them seen just once. V was trimmed by 6 bases and J by 4 bases, leaving 9 bases between them. The CDR3 sequence is 12 residues long. The sample holds a few counts of this clonotype. The target antigen is unknown. Findings of the study overall: One caveat is that FACS-sorted repertoires could contain abundant clonotypes contaminating from the bulk population. Clones that expanded after primary vaccination mostly reappeared after the booster (approximately 96% CD4, roughly 87% CD8). Only a small proportion of the clonotypes turned up in both the CD4 and the CD8 compartments, likely arising from convergent recombination.

Sample: PBMCs, taken on the day of the yellow fever booster vaccination. The receptor's source is a man between 18 and 29 years old who received the YFV17D yellow fever vaccine. The chain recombines TRBV12-3 or TRBV12-4 with TRBJ2-5; weak D call: TRBD2 (6 bases). CDR3 region: CASRIAVETQYF. The CDR3 DNA sequence: TGTGCCAGCAGAATAGCGGTAGAGACCCAGTACTTC.